In this sample, the clone carrying this T cell receptor (beta chain) turned up once. Antigen: not known. This sample was included in a study of cytomegalovirus exposure and HLA in healthy donors. Broader study findings: When presence/absence was analysed, sequencing depth was taken to be roughly uniform across donors.

The CDR3 length is 13 residues. The V end lost 4 bases, the J end lost 1 base, and 8 bases lay between the germline ends. Germline assignment: CDR1 PRHDT and CDR2 FYEKMQ (reference sequence). In the PCR, 60 Vbeta and 13 Jbeta primers were used. Sequencing was performed with immunoSEQ multiplex PCR; in TCRdb, only in-frame clones are kept and a portion is missing. The sample lists about 90,000 clones, approximately 71% occurring once. J is TRBJ2-7 and V is TRBV13, with D unresolved. Sample: PBMCs. The clonotype was recovered from a young woman in good health and CMV-seropositive. In DNA form, the CDR3 reads TGTGCCAGCAGCTCCCCGGGTTCCTACGAGCAGTACTTC. It encodes CASSSPGSYEQYF.